The 5 T cell receptor beta chains given below trace back to one sample, sequenced in a study of Ad26.COV2.S vaccination and SARS-CoV-2 variants. The protocol was immunoSEQ multiplex PCR, while the TCRdb copy is restricted to in-frame clones and leaves out a portion. The sample lists hundreds of thousands of clones; around nine tenths were seen once. Treatment denoted: roughly 19 received Ad26.COV2.S at low or high dose, single or two shots; a few received placebo; per-sample allocation not given. Collection of the samples took place on day 63 after the first injection of vaccine or placebo. Material: peripheral blood, obtained in a trial of Ad26.COV2.S vaccine versus placebo. The receptors come from a person between 18 and 65 years old who received the Ad26.COV2.S COVID-19 vaccine or a placebo.

The chain combines TRBV15 with TRBJ2-7; 14 positions match TRBD2. Per germline, CDR1 LNHNV and CDR2 YYDKDF (reference sequence). The V and J ends lost 5 bases and 0 bases, in that order; junction bases with no gene match: 3. The CDR3 length is 16 residues. CDR3 region: CATSEGLAGASYEQYF. For the CDR3, the DNA is TGTGCCACCAGCGAGGGACTAGCGGGAGCCTCCTACGAGCAGTACTTC.

The chain links TRBV6-1 to TRBJ2-1; TRBD2 agrees at 8 bases. The CDR3 length is 16 residues. V was pared by 5 bases and J by 2 bases, with 8 bases of the junction left unmatched. CDR1 and CDR2 (germline): MNHNS, SASEGT. CDR3 sequence reads: CASSQGTGGAYNEQFF. The CDR3 DNA follows: TGTGCCAGCAGTCAAGGGACCGGGGGGGCCTACAATGAGCAGTTCTTC.

The chain employs TRBV30 and TRBJ1-4; D remains unclear. Trimming pared 4 bases from V and 6 bases from J, leaving 6 bases between. Germline V gene sequence: CDR1 GTSNPN, CDR2 SVGIG (reference sequence). This CDR3 region has 11 residues. The CDR3 region is CAWKVDEKLFF. The CDR3 DNA reads as TGTGCCTGGAAAGTGGATGAAAAACTGTTTTTT. The full variable domain, completed using reference TRBV30 and TRBJ1-4, is SQTIHQWPATLVQPVGSPLSLECTVEGTSNPNLYWYRQAAGRGLQLLFYSVGIGQISSEVPQNLSASRPQDRQFILSSKKLLLSDSGFYLCAWKVDEKLFFGSGTQLSVL.

The chain combines TRBV2 with TRBJ2-1; no reliable D call. The CDR3 contains 11 residues. Trimming left V 7 bases short and J 1 base short, with 2 bases between. Germline CDR1 is SNHLY and CDR2 is FYNNEI. For the CDR3, the DNA is TGTGCCAGCAAGTCCTACAATGAGCAGTTCTTC. It codes for CASKSYNEQFF.

The chain joins TRBV12-5 to TRBJ2-7, with D unclear. This CDR3 contains 15 residues. Germline V CDR1 and CDR2: LGHNT, FRNRAP. Between the trimmed V and J ends, which lost 0 bases and 3 bases, there was a span of 12 bases. CDR3 amino acids: CASGLVRVVGYEQYF. The DNA of the CDR3 is TGTGCTAGTGGTTTGGTACGGGTGGTAGGCTACGAGCAGTACTTC.